Listed below are T cell receptor beta chains from one sample, sequenced in a study of spatial heterogeneity in lung cancer. TCRdb itself ran the 5' RACE reads through MiXCR, one entry per CDR3 protein. In the table there are 90,000 or so distinct CDR3 sequences, 7.5% to 10% of which are singletons. The specimen was PBMCs, collected at surgery. These receptors all stem from a male donor with early-stage non-small cell lung cancer. CDR3s include the opening cysteine and the closing phenylalanine or tryptophan. A D gene is named only where the DNA matches it firmly. Size tells how often a clone was seen (once, few, many) or the class of an expanded clone, and some rows leave it out.

j_call clone_size v_call d_call cdr3_aa cdr3_nt
TRBJ2-1 . TRBV7-8 TRBD2 CASSLGGTSGSGYNEQFF TGTGCCAGCAGCTTAGGGGGGACTAGCGGGAGTGGTTACAATGAGCAGTTCTTC
TRBJ2-7 few TRBV28 . CASSVVGTYEQYF TGTGCCAGCAGTGTGGTCGGTACCTACGAGCAGTACTTC
TRBJ2-2 few TRBV10-2 . CASRGTLNTGELFF TGCGCCAGCAGGGGGACACTGAACACCGGGGAGCTGTTTTTT
TRBJ2-5 once TRBV7-2 . CASSLEAEETQYF TGTGCCAGCAGCTTAGAGGCCGAAGAGACCCAGTACTTC
TRBJ2-3 . TRBV29-1 TRBD2 CSGREGASTDTQYF TGCAGCGGGCGGGAGGGCGCTAGCACAGATACGCAGTATTTT
TRBJ2-3 . TRBV3-1 . CASSLLADTQYF TGTGCCAGCAGCCTCCTGGCAGATACGCAGTATTTT
TRBJ1-1 few TRBV28 . CASSLTGKIEAFF TGTGCCAGCAGTTTAACAGGGAAAATTGAAGCTTTCTTT
TRBJ2-1 . TRBV6-5 . CASSFLRGNEQFF TGTGCCAGCTCCTTCCTTCGGGGAAATGAGCAGTTCTTC
TRBJ1-1 few TRBV9 TRBD1 CASSVAGGGTEAFF TGTGCCAGCAGCGTAGCAGGGGGCGGCACTGAAGCTTTCTTT
TRBJ2-5 . TRBV28 . CASSSGTKGVETQYF TGTGCCAGCAGTTCCGGGACTAAGGGGGTAGAGACCCAGTACTTC
TRBJ2-5 few TRBV29-1 TRBD1 CSVEAPGQGEETQYF TGCAGCGTTGAAGCCCCGGGACAGGGGGAAGAGACCCAGTACTTC
TRBJ2-7 many TRBV28 . CASSGASGPTHEQYF TGTGCCAGCAGTGGCGCCAGCGGGCCCACCCACGAGCAGTACTTC
TRBJ2-1 many TRBV7-9 TRBD1 CASSYGQDYNEQFF TGTGCCAGCAGTTATGGACAGGATTACAATGAGCAGTTCTTC
TRBJ2-2 few TRBV7-8 . CASSSLDTGPWGGELFF TGTGCCAGCAGCTCACTGGACACGGGTCCCTGGGGCGGGGAGCTGTTTTTT
TRBJ2-5 many TRBV29-1 TRBD2 CSVDSGQETQYF TGCAGCGTGGATAGCGGGCAAGAGACCCAGTACTTC
TRBJ2-7 few TRBV11-2 TRBD1 CASSLEGRGLTYEQYF TGTGCCAGCAGCTTAGAGGGCAGGGGGCTGACCTACGAGCAGTACTTC
TRBJ1-1 few TRBV7-8 . CASSLGWLDSAEAFF TGTGCCAGCAGCTTAGGTTGGCTGGACAGCGCTGAAGCTTTCTTT
TRBJ2-1 many TRBV27 TRBD1 CASSQLRWTGGNRFF TGTGCCAGCAGTCAACTCCGGTGGACAGGGGGTAATCGGTTCTTC
TRBJ1-5 many TRBV6-2/TRBV6-3 TRBD1 CASSYSTQGADNQPQHF TGTGCCAGCAGTTACTCGACGCAGGGGGCTGACAATCAGCCCCAGCATTTT
TRBJ2-1 once TRBV19 TRBD1 CASREDRGHEQFF TGTGCCAGTAGGGAAGACAGGGGCCATGAGCAGTTCTTC
TRBJ2-3 few TRBV7-9 TRBD1 CASSPMDRGYDTQYF TGTGCCAGCAGCCCTATGGACAGGGGGTACGATACGCAGTATTTT
TRBJ2-5 many TRBV30 . CAWSVGHQETQYF TGTGCCTGGAGTGTGGGACACCAAGAGACCCAGTACTTC
TRBJ2-1 many TRBV7-2 . CASSSLPGPLFF TGTGCCAGCAGCTCTCTCCCAGGGCCGCTGTTCTTC
TRBJ2-2 . TRBV20-1 TRBD1 CSAVRDRVTGELFF TGCAGTGCCGTCCGGGACAGGGTCACCGGGGAGCTGTTTTTT
TRBJ2-7 many TRBV3-1 . CASSLQGAISYEQYF TGTGCCAGCAGCTTACAGGGCGCCATTTCCTACGAGCAGTACTTC
TRBJ2-5 . TRBV29-1 . CSVDLERVETRYF TGCAGCGTTGACCTGGAAAGGGTGGAGACCCGGTACTTC
TRBJ1-6 many TRBV7-2 TRBD1 CASSLPTGTGGSPLHF TGTGCCAGCAGCTTACCAACCGGGACAGGGGGGTCACCCCTCCACTTT
TRBJ1-5 few TRBV19 . CASKGTTSNQPQHF TGTGCCAGTAAGGGCACCACTAGCAATCAGCCCCAGCATTTT
TRBJ1-5 few TRBV18 TRBD1 CASTGGGNQPQHF TGTGCCAGTACAGGGGGAGGCAATCAGCCCCAGCATTTT
TRBJ2-1 many TRBV3-1 . CASSPLGLAQFF TGTGCCAGCAGCCCCCTGGGGCTAGCTCAGTTCTTC
TRBJ1-2 many TRBV3-1 TRBD1 CASSQSWDSGYGYTF TGTGCCAGCAGCCAGAGTTGGGACAGCGGCTATGGCTACACCTTC